Sequencing of this TCR beta chain was carried out in a study of T cell responses to AZD1222 COVID-19 vaccine. Study-level results: Following two doses of AZD1222, Spike-specific TCR breadth and depth rose. The study sampled repertoires only after the peak T cell response. There were mostly white British donors and more females than males, and clonal diversity was possibly underestimated.

The CDR3 covers 16 residues. The trim removed 1 base at V and 2 bases at J, leaving 6 bases unmatched. Germline CDR1 and CDR2: SQVTM and ANQGSEA. TCRdb keeps only in-frame clones here, not all; method: immunoSEQ multiplex PCR. This table has about 68,000 clones, 80% to 85% appearing once. For this clone: Its antigen is not identified.

The input for sequencing was peripheral blood, taken on day 0 of AZD1222 vaccination. The sequence came from an adult in good health. The chain couples TRBV29-1 to TRBJ2-3; 10 bases are a match to TRBD2. The CDR3: CSVEGSTSGDTDTQYF. CDR3 DNA: TGCAGCGTTGAAGGTAGTACTAGCGGGGACACAGATACGCAGTATTTT.